This TCR beta chain was obtained from a study of T cell responses to AZD1222 COVID-19 vaccine. Study conclusions and caveats: Increased Spike-specific TCR breadth and depth were observed after two AZD1222 doses. A mostly white British donor set with more females was recruited, and clonal diversity was possibly underestimated.

A word on this clone: Its cognate antigen is unknown.

Produced via immunoSEQ multiplex PCR; TCRdb's table is partial and in-frame only. The table records 200,000 or so clones, around 93% of them present only once. Germline CDR1 is MNHEY and CDR2 is SMNVEV (reference sequence). The CDR3 is 12 amino acids. V gave up 6 bases and J gave up 3 bases, with 9 bases separating them. The chain employs TRBV27 and TRBJ2-7, with unresolved D. This sample comprised peripheral blood, obtained on day 0 of AZD1222 vaccination. The TCR was taken from an adult in good health. CDR3 residues: CASSQMGYEQYF. CDR3 in DNA: TGTGCCAGCAGCCAGATGGGCTACGAGCAGTACTTC.